This T cell receptor (beta chain) was identified during a study of cytomegalovirus exposure and HLA in healthy donors. Background on the study: An early data release held 80 million or so unique TCRs from HLA-typed donors.

This PCR relied on a set of 60 Vbeta primers and 13 Jbeta primers. The protocol was immunoSEQ multiplex PCR, while the TCRdb copy is restricted to in-frame clones and leaves out a portion. Found here are 130,000 to 150,000 clones; the top ten clones hold about 0.96%. The germline gives CDR1 LNHDA, CDR2 SQIVND (reference sequence). CDR3 size: 15 residues. V lost 7 bases and J lost 5; bases outside the gene matches: 14. Details on this clone: What it binds is not known.

Study results and caveats: In vitro data verified a few CMV-associated chains as specific for CMV antigens. Across HLA loci, a later analysis found differing TCR association rates, with DRB1 most and HLA-C fewest. Highly shared sequence variants in one cluster were likely a sequencing artifact.

The chain links TRBV19 to TRBJ2-7, with TRBD1 matching over 7 bases. The sequence came from a male donor in good health and CMV-seronegative. Sequenced material: PBMCs. The CDR3 here is CASTSSGTEAHEQYF. CDR3 bases: TGTGCCAGTACCTCCTCCGGGACAGAGGCTCACGAGCAGTACTTC.